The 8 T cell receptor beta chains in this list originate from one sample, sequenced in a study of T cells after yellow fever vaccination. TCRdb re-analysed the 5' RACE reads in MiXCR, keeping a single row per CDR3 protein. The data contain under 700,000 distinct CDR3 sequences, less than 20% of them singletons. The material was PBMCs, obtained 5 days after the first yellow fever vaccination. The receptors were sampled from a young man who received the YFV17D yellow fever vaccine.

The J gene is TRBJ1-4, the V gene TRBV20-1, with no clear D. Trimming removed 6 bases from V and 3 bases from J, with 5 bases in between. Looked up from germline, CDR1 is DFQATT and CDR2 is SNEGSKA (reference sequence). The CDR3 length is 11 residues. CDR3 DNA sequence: TGCAGTGCCGAGGCTAATGAAAAACTGTTTTTT. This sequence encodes CSAEANEKLFF.

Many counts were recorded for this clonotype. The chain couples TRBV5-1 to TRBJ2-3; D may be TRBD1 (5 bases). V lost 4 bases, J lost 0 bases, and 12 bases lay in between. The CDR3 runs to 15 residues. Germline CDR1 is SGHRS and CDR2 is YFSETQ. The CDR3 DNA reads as TGCGCCAGCAGCCTACAGGCGCCTAGCACAGATACGCAGTATTTT. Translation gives CASSLQAPSTDTQYF.

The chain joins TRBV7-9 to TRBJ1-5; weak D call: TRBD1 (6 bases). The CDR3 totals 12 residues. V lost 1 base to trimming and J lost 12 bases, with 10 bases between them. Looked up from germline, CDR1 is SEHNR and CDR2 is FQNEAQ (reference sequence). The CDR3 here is CASSLGPGHQHF. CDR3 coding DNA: TGTGCCAGCAGCTTAGGACCGGGACACCAGCATTTT.

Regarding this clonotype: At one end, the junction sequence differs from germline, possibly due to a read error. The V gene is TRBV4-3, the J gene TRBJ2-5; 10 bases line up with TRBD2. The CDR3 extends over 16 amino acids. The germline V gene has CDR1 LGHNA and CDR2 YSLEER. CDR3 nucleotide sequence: TGCGCCAGCAGTCAAGTCCCTAGCGGGGGTGGGGAGACCCAGTACTTC. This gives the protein CASSQVPSGGGETQYF.

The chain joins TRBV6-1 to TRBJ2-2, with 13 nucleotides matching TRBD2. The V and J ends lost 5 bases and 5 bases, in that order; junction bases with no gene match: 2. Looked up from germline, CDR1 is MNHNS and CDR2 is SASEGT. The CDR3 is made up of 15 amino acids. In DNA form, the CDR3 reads TGTGCCAGCAGTACGACTAGCGGGGGGACCGGGGAGCTGTTTTTT. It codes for CASSTTSGGTGELFF.

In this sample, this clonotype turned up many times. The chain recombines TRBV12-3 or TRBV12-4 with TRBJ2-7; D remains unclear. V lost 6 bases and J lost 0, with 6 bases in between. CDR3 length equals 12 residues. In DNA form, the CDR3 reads TGTGCCAGCAGCCTCACCTCCTACGAGCAGTACTTC. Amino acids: CASSLTSYEQYF.

Here the CDR3 reads CASSLALAGGLNTEAFF. CDR3 bases: TGTGCCAGCAGCTTAGCGCTGGCAGGGGGCCTGAACACTGAAGCTTTCTTT. The chain combines TRBV7-6 with TRBJ1-1, with 8 bases identical to TRBD1. The CDR3 covers 17 residues. Per the germline V gene, CDR1 is SGHVS and CDR2 is FNYEAQ. Trimming took 0 bases from V and 0 from J; bases not matched to a gene: 6.

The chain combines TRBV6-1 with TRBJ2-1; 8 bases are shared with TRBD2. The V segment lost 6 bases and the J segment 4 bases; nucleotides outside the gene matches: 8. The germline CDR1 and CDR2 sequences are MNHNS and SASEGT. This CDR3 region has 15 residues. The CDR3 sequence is CASSVLAVPYNEQFF. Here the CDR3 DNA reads TGTGCCAGCAGCGTACTAGCGGTTCCTTACAATGAGCAGTTCTTC.